This T cell receptor (beta chain) derives from a study of shared clonotypes between healthy human individuals. Study-level background: Aged between 18 and 49, the donors were two women and three men.

This CDR3 is built from 15 residues. Trimming took 4 bases from V and 3 from J, leaving 14 bases between them. The germline V gene has CDR1 MNHEY and CDR2 SVGAGI. Only CD45RO-negative cells positively selected for CCR7 counted as naive CD8 cells, so terminally differentiated effector memory CD45RA+ cells were excluded. Clones were sequenced by immunoSEQ multiplex PCR, and TCRdb holds only the in-frame ones, with some missing. The sample contains millions of clones, just over 90% of which appear only once. The gene calls are TRBV6-5 and TRBJ2-3; D remains unclear. The source is a man aged 18-30 years in good health. Some clones in this sample may be carry-over from other donors' samples. Material: naive CD8+ T cells from PBMCs. CDR3 DNA sequence: TGTGCCAGCAGTTCGTTTGGGGTGGATACAGATACGCAGTATTTT. The encoded protein is CASSSFGVDTDTQYF.